What follows is one T cell receptor (beta chain) and its context. Its antigen is undetermined. cDNA libraries of TCR beta carried unique molecular identifiers. TCRdb redid the calling of the PCR reads with MiXCR, one entry per CDR3 protein. The sample carries 350,000 to 500,000 distinct CDR3 sequences, approximately 38% recorded once. V was clipped by 6 bases and J by 11 bases, with 28 bases between them. The CDR3 runs to 15 residues. Germline-derived CDR1 and CDR2 are DFQATT and SNEGSKA (reference sequence). The data belong to a study of post-analysis software for immune sequencing data. Findings and caveats of the study: Patients had higher frequencies than controls of roughly 5 TRBV segments, including TRBV5-6, TRBV5-1 and TRBV20-1.

The chain uses TRBV20-1 and TRBJ2-5, with D perhaps TRBD2 (6 bases). The clonotype comes from a girl aged 2 to 9 with multiple sclerosis. Sequenced: blood. In DNA, the CDR3 is TGCAGTGCAAATGGGCTGGCCCTAGCGAGGTATGAGCAGTACTTC. It specifies CSANGLALARYEQYF.